This entry is about one T cell receptor beta chain. These data come from a study of T cell responses to AZD1222 COVID-19 vaccine. Clones were read by immunoSEQ multiplex PCR, and TCRdb kept only the in-frame ones, dropping some. In the table there are over 120,000 clones, roughly 90% of which are singletons. The CDR3 contains 13 residues. Germline CDR1 reads KGHSH; CDR2 reads LQKENI. V gave up 4 bases and J gave up 8 bases, with 12 bases separating them. The V gene is TRBV18, the J gene TRBJ2-1; D is unclear. The TCR originated in an adult in good health. This sample comprised peripheral blood, obtained on day 0 of AZD1222 vaccination. CDR3 amino acids: CASSQIRADEQFF. The CDR3 bases are TGTGCCAGCTCACAAATCCGAGCCGATGAGCAGTTCTTC.